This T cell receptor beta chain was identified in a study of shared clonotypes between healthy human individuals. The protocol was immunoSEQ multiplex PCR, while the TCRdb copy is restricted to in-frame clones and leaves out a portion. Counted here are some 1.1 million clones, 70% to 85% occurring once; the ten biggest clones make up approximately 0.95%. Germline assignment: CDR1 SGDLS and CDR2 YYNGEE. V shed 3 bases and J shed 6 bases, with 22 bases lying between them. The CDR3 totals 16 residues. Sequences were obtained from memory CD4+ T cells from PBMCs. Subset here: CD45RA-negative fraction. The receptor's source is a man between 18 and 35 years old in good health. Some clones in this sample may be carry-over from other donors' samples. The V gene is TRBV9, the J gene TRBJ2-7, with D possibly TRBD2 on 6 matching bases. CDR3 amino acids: CASSAQGLAWGGEQYF. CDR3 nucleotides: TGTGCCAGCAGCGCCCAAGGTCTAGCGTGGGGCGGCGAGCAGTACTTC.